This is a list of T cell receptor beta chains from one sample in a study of regulatory T cells in long-lasting Graves disease. TCRdb independently ran MiXCR on the multiplex PCR reads; one entry per CDR3 protein. The sample carries about 660,000 distinct CDR3 sequences, about 32% recorded once. The sequencing used peripheral blood mononuclear cells (PBMCs), collected when the disease was refractory, from a patient treated with antithyroid drugs. These receptor sequences come from a female donor with Graves disease. CDR3s include the opening cysteine and the closing phenylalanine or tryptophan. D genes are given only for firm matches. Expanded clones get a size class; other rows say once, few or many, or leave the size out.

CDR3 protein: CASSLPTSGKPTGELFF
CDR3 DNA: TGTGCCAGCAGCCTCCCGACTAGCGGGAAACCCACCGGGGAGCTGTTTTTT
J gene: TRBJ2-2
clone size: .
V gene: TRBV4-2
D gene: TRBD2

CDR3 protein: CASSPTNLGYTGELFF
CDR3 DNA: TGTGCCAGCAGCCCTACTAATTTGGGGTACACCGGGGAGCTGTTTTTT
J gene: TRBJ2-2
clone size: .
V gene: TRBV2
D gene: .

CDR3 protein: CSVEGGTSYEQYF
CDR3 DNA: TGCAGCGTTGAGGGGGGAACCTCCTACGAGCAGTACTTC
J gene: TRBJ2-7
clone size: few
V gene: TRBV29-1
D gene: .

CDR3 protein: CASSEEGGGTIYEQYF
CDR3 DNA: TGTGCCAGCAGTGAAGAGGGAGGCGGTACAATCTACGAGCAGTACTTC
J gene: TRBJ2-7
clone size: many
V gene: TRBV2
D gene: .

CDR3 protein: CASSYTGGRGEAFF
CDR3 DNA: TGTGCCAGCAGTTACACGGGGGGAAGAGGTGAAGCTTTCTTT
J gene: TRBJ1-1
clone size: .
V gene: TRBV6-2/TRBV6-3
D gene: .

CDR3 protein: CASRGPISVNTEAFF
CDR3 DNA: TGTGCCAGCAGGGGGCCAATTTCCGTGAACACTGAAGCTTTCTTT
J gene: TRBJ1-1
clone size: .
V gene: TRBV6-1
D gene: .

CDR3 protein: CASSSHNGGNTEAFF
CDR3 DNA: TGTGCCAGCAGCTCCCATAATGGGGGAAACACTGAAGCTTTCTTT
J gene: TRBJ1-1
clone size: few
V gene: TRBV7-9
D gene: .

CDR3 protein: CASSPPPSRVTGELFF
CDR3 DNA: TGTGCCAGCAGCCCGCCGCCGTCCCGGGTCACCGGGGAGCTGTTTTTT
J gene: TRBJ2-2
clone size: .
V gene: TRBV7-9
D gene: .

CDR3 protein: CASSFNWTPYGYTF
CDR3 DNA: TGTGCCAGCAGTTTTAATTGGACGCCTTATGGCTACACCTTC
J gene: TRBJ1-2
clone size: .
V gene: TRBV12-3/TRBV12-4
D gene: .

CDR3 protein: CASSLSRGRTEAFF
CDR3 DNA: TGTGCCAGCAGCTTAAGTAGGGGGCGGACTGAAGCTTTCTTT
J gene: TRBJ1-1
clone size: .
V gene: TRBV7-3
D gene: TRBD1

CDR3 protein: CSATQASGSTDTQYF
CDR3 DNA: TGCAGTGCTACTCAAGCTAGCGGGAGCACAGATACGCAGTATTTT
J gene: TRBJ2-3
clone size: few
V gene: TRBV20-1
D gene: TRBD2

CDR3 protein: CASSLEGQGSYGYTF
CDR3 DNA: TGCGCCAGCAGCTTGGAGGGACAGGGGAGCTATGGCTACACCTTC
J gene: TRBJ1-2
clone size: once
V gene: TRBV5-1
D gene: TRBD1

CDR3 protein: CASRLMTGTSSYEQYF
CDR3 DNA: TGTGCCAGCAGACTCATGACAGGGACGAGCTCCTACGAGCAGTACTTC
J gene: TRBJ2-7
clone size: .
V gene: TRBV27
D gene: TRBD1

CDR3 protein: CASNQGRREKLFF
CDR3 DNA: TGTGCCAGCAATCAGGGGAGGAGGGAAAAACTGTTTTTT
J gene: TRBJ1-4
clone size: many
V gene: TRBV2
D gene: .

CDR3 protein: CASGGDQEPQHF
CDR3 DNA: TGTGCCAGCGGAGGGGACCAGGAACCCCAGCATTTT
J gene: TRBJ1-5
clone size: many
V gene: TRBV2
D gene: .

CDR3 protein: CAWNRDYGYTF
CDR3 DNA: TGTGCCTGGAACCGTGACTATGGCTACACCTTC
J gene: TRBJ1-2
clone size: .
V gene: TRBV30
D gene: .

CDR3 protein: CAILGGLNTEAFF
CDR3 DNA: TGTGCCATCCTCGGGGGCCTGAACACTGAAGCTTTCTTT
J gene: TRBJ1-1
clone size: few
V gene: TRBV6-1
D gene: .

CDR3 protein: CASSERGDNQLQHF
CDR3 DNA: TGTGCCAGTAGTGAGCGGGGGGACAATCAGCTCCAGCATTTT
J gene: TRBJ1-5
clone size: .
V gene: TRBV19
D gene: .

CDR3 protein: CATSIEGNQPQHF
CDR3 DNA: TGTGCCACCAGTATCGAGGGAAATCAGCCCCAGCATTTT
J gene: TRBJ1-5
clone size: .
V gene: TRBV24-1
D gene: .

CDR3 protein: CTTSRRGETQYF
CDR3 DNA: TGTACCACCAGCAGGAGGGGAGAGACCCAGTACTTC
J gene: TRBJ2-5
clone size: .
V gene: TRBV15
D gene: .

CDR3 protein: CASSLAGGRAVEQYF
CDR3 DNA: TGTGCCAGCAGCCTAGCAGGCGGGAGGGCAGTGGAGCAGTACTTC
J gene: TRBJ2-7
clone size: few
V gene: TRBV9
D gene: TRBD2

CDR3 protein: CASSPPYGSYGYTF
CDR3 DNA: TGTGCCAGCAGTCCCCCCTACGGATCCTATGGCTACACCTTC
J gene: TRBJ1-2
clone size: many
V gene: TRBV27
D gene: .

CDR3 protein: CATSRQGREKLFF
CDR3 DNA: TGTGCCACCAGCAGGCAAGGGCGAGAAAAACTGTTTTTT
J gene: TRBJ1-4
clone size: .
V gene: TRBV15
D gene: .

CDR3 protein: CASSLGGRQTQYF
CDR3 DNA: TGTGCCAGCAGTCTAGGGGGGCGGCAGACCCAGTACTTC
J gene: TRBJ2-5
clone size: few
V gene: TRBV27
D gene: .

CDR3 protein: CASSQPGQNTEAFF
CDR3 DNA: TGCGCCAGCAGCCAACCGGGACAGAACACTGAAGCTTTCTTT
J gene: TRBJ1-1
clone size: .
V gene: TRBV5-1
D gene: .

CDR3 protein: CASSFGQGRYTEAFF
CDR3 DNA: TGTGCCAGCAGCTTCGGACAGGGGAGGTATACTGAAGCTTTCTTT
J gene: TRBJ1-1
clone size: few
V gene: TRBV7-2
D gene: TRBD1

CDR3 protein: CASSPRGRGDRSYGYTF
CDR3 DNA: TGTGCCAGCAGTCCCCGGGGGAGGGGGGACAGGAGTTATGGCTACACCTTC
J gene: TRBJ1-2
clone size: few
V gene: TRBV12-3/TRBV12-4
D gene: TRBD1

CDR3 protein: CASSSYQRLTASNRAEAFF
CDR3 DNA: TGCGCCAGCAGCTCTTACCAGCGTCTGACAGCATCCAACCGGGCTGAAGCTTTCTTT
J gene: TRBJ1-1
clone size: few
V gene: TRBV5-1
D gene: .

CDR3 protein: CATSDGGLAGELFF
CDR3 DNA: TGTGCCACCAGTGACGGCGGCCTTGCCGGGGAGCTGTTTTTT
J gene: TRBJ2-2
clone size: few
V gene: TRBV24-1
D gene: .

CDR3 protein: CASSDLGRSGNGYTF
CDR3 DNA: TGTGCCAGCAGTGACCTCGGACGGTCCGGGAATGGCTACACCTTC
J gene: TRBJ1-2
clone size: many
V gene: TRBV11-2
D gene: .

CDR3 protein: CASSVVGDYREKLFF
CDR3 DNA: TGTGCCAGCAGCGTAGTGGGGGACTATCGAGAAAAACTGTTTTTT
J gene: TRBJ1-4
clone size: few
V gene: TRBV9
D gene: .

CDR3 protein: CASSNPVAGNTEAFF
CDR3 DNA: TGTGCCAGCAGTAATCCCGTGGCAGGGAACACTGAAGCTTTCTTT
J gene: TRBJ1-1
clone size: .
V gene: TRBV6-2/TRBV6-3
D gene: .

CDR3 protein: CASRSGTYQETQYF
CDR3 DNA: TGTGCCAGCAGGTCCGGGACTTATCAAGAGACCCAGTACTTC
J gene: TRBJ2-5
clone size: many
V gene: TRBV2
D gene: .

CDR3 protein: CASSYRWESEQYF
CDR3 DNA: TGTGCCAGCAGTTATCGGTGGGAGAGTGAGCAGTACTTC
J gene: TRBJ2-7
clone size: few
V gene: TRBV6-2/TRBV6-3
D gene: .

CDR3 protein: CASSTWDTNTEAFF
CDR3 DNA: TGCGCCAGCAGCACATGGGACACTAACACTGAAGCTTTCTTT
J gene: TRBJ1-1
clone size: .
V gene: TRBV5-1
D gene: .

CDR3 protein: CSVGIGNTIYF
CDR3 DNA: TGCAGCGTGGGGATTGGAAACACCATATATTTT
J gene: TRBJ1-3
clone size: .
V gene: TRBV29-1
D gene: .

CDR3 protein: CASTPYGEQFF
CDR3 DNA: TGTGCCAGCACCCCCTACGGGGAGCAGTTCTTC
J gene: TRBJ2-1
clone size: .
V gene: TRBV2
D gene: .

CDR3 protein: CASSLAGTGQANYGYTF
CDR3 DNA: TGTGCCAGCAGCTTAGCCGGGACAGGACAAGCTAACTATGGCTACACCTTC
J gene: TRBJ1-2
clone size: .
V gene: TRBV7-3
D gene: TRBD1

CDR3 protein: CATSRGGLQRADTQYF
CDR3 DNA: TGTGCCACCAGCAGAGGCGGACTCCAGAGGGCAGATACGCAGTATTTT
J gene: TRBJ2-3
clone size: .
V gene: TRBV15
D gene: .

CDR3 protein: CASSLGGPGRPEYNYGYTF
CDR3 DNA: TGCGCCAGCAGCTTGGGGGGCCCCGGACGCCCAGAATATAACTATGGCTACACCTTC
J gene: TRBJ1-2
clone size: few
V gene: TRBV27
D gene: .

CDR3 protein: CASSVGDRVYEQYF
CDR3 DNA: TGTGCCAGCAGTGTTGGAGACAGGGTTTACGAGCAGTACTTC
J gene: TRBJ2-7
clone size: many
V gene: TRBV2
D gene: TRBD1

CDR3 protein: CAGSGTAQETQYF
CDR3 DNA: TGTGCCGGCAGTGGTACGGCCCAAGAGACCCAGTACTTC
J gene: TRBJ2-5
clone size: few
V gene: TRBV2
D gene: .

CDR3 protein: CASSQQWGEYNEQFF
CDR3 DNA: TGTGCCAGCAGCCAGCAGTGGGGGGAATACAATGAGCAGTTCTTC
J gene: TRBJ2-1
clone size: .
V gene: TRBV7-9
D gene: .

CDR3 protein: CASRRTERNQPQHF
CDR3 DNA: TGTGCCAGCAGGCGGACAGAACGCAATCAGCCCCAGCATTTT
J gene: TRBJ1-5
clone size: .
V gene: TRBV2
D gene: .

CDR3 protein: CASSLADDQPQHF
CDR3 DNA: TGCGCCAGCAGCTTGGCTGACGATCAGCCCCAGCATTTT
J gene: TRBJ1-5
clone size: few
V gene: TRBV5-1
D gene: .

CDR3 protein: CSASATQSNQPQHF
CDR3 DNA: TGCAGTGCTAGTGCGACACAAAGCAATCAGCCCCAGCATTTT
J gene: TRBJ1-5
clone size: .
V gene: TRBV20-1
D gene: .

CDR3 protein: CASSLGGTPLPGEQYF
CDR3 DNA: TGTGCCAGCAGCTTAGGGGGGACACCTTTACCCGGCGAGCAGTACTTC
J gene: TRBJ2-7
clone size: few
V gene: TRBV7-3
D gene: .

CDR3 protein: CASSLRSGTGSPLHF
CDR3 DNA: TGTGCCAGCAGCCTTCGCAGTGGCACTGGCTCACCCCTCCACTTT
J gene: TRBJ1-6
clone size: .
V gene: TRBV14
D gene: .

CDR3 protein: CASSPGSEQYF
CDR3 DNA: TGTGCCAGCAGCCCAGGGAGCGAGCAGTACTTC
J gene: TRBJ2-7
clone size: .
V gene: TRBV9
D gene: .

CDR3 protein: CASSGLLLGHLNTEAFF
CDR3 DNA: TGTGCCAGCAGTGGACTCCTCCTTGGGCACCTGAACACTGAAGCTTTCTTT
J gene: TRBJ1-1
clone size: many
V gene: TRBV6-1
D gene: .

CDR3 protein: CASSERDRGSYEQYF
CDR3 DNA: TGTGCCAGCAGTGAAAGGGACAGGGGCTCCTACGAGCAGTACTTC
J gene: TRBJ2-7
clone size: .
V gene: TRBV2
D gene: TRBD1

CDR3 protein: CASSQLGQGNQPQHF
CDR3 DNA: TGTGCCAGCAGCCAACTCGGACAGGGCAATCAGCCCCAGCATTTT
J gene: TRBJ1-5
clone size: .
V gene: TRBV3-1
D gene: TRBD1

CDR3 protein: CASSYPGQGRATEAFF
CDR3 DNA: TGTGCCAGCAGCTATCCGGGACAGGGAAGAGCTACCGAAGCTTTCTTT
J gene: TRBJ1-1
clone size: few
V gene: TRBV11-2
D gene: TRBD1

CDR3 protein: CASSPWTGGETQYF
CDR3 DNA: TGTGCCAGCAGTCCTTGGACGGGGGGAGAGACCCAGTACTTC
J gene: TRBJ2-5
clone size: many
V gene: TRBV11-2
D gene: TRBD2

CDR3 protein: CASSQVTGGDGYTF
CDR3 DNA: TGTGCCAGCAGCCAAGTAACAGGGGGGGATGGCTACACCTTC
J gene: TRBJ1-2
clone size: few
V gene: TRBV3-1
D gene: TRBD1

CDR3 protein: CASSQDDGGETQYF
CDR3 DNA: TGTGCCAGCAGCCAAGATGACGGGGGCGAGACCCAGTACTTC
J gene: TRBJ2-5
clone size: .
V gene: TRBV28
D gene: .

CDR3 protein: CASSASQGAWTEAFF
CDR3 DNA: TGTGCCAGCAGCGCCAGCCAGGGGGCCTGGACTGAAGCTTTCTTT
J gene: TRBJ1-1
clone size: .
V gene: TRBV11-2
D gene: TRBD1